A single sample is the source of the 3 T cell receptor beta chains below, sequenced in a study of cytomegalovirus exposure and HLA in healthy donors. Use of 60 Vbeta and 13 Jbeta primers characterized the PCR. Sequenced by immunoSEQ multiplex PCR; TCRdb stores in-frame clones only, minus some. The profile shows around 150,000 clones, 55% to 85% of them singletons. Sequencing was performed on PBMCs. These TCRs come from a man aged 40-55 years in good health and CMV-seronegative.

The chain combines TRBV2 with TRBJ1-4, with TRBD1 identical over 8 bases. Looked up from germline, CDR1 is SNHLY and CDR2 is FYNNEI. The CDR3 has 15 amino acids. V lost 6 bases to trimming and J lost 8 bases; unmatched junction nucleotides: 11. In nucleotides, the CDR3 is TGTGCCAGCAGCGCCGACAGGGGTGCCGGAGAAAAACTGTTTTTT. This translates into CASSADRGAGEKLFF.

This clone was seen only a few times. The V gene is TRBV7-8, the J gene TRBJ2-1, with 8 bases matching TRBD2. The CDR3 totals 15 residues. Germline trimming cut 5 bases from V and 6 bases from J; bases unmatched to any gene: 9. Germline CDR1 and CDR2: SGHVS and FQNEAQ. In DNA form, the CDR3 reads TGTGCCAGCAGCCCAGGACTAGCTCGCGGCAATGAGCAGTTCTTC. It translates to CASSPGLARGNEQFF. Complete variable domain (other parts from reference TRBV7-8 and TRBJ2-1): GAGVSQSPRYKVAKRGQDVALRCDPISGHVSLFWYQQALGQGPEFLTYFQNEAQLDKSGLPSDRFFAERPEGSVSTLKIQRTQQEDSAVYLCASSPGLARGNEQFFGPGTRLTVL.

The sample holds one count of this clone. The chain carries TRBV4-3 and TRBJ2-7, with 7 bases aligning to TRBD1. The CDR3 length is 13 residues. Germline V gene data show CDR1 as LGHNA and CDR2 as YSLEER. The trim removed 0 bases at V and 4 bases at J, leaving 0 bases unmatched. In DNA form, the CDR3 reads TGCGCCAGCAGCCAAGAACAGGGGTACGAGCAGTACTTC. This translates into CASSQEQGYEQYF.